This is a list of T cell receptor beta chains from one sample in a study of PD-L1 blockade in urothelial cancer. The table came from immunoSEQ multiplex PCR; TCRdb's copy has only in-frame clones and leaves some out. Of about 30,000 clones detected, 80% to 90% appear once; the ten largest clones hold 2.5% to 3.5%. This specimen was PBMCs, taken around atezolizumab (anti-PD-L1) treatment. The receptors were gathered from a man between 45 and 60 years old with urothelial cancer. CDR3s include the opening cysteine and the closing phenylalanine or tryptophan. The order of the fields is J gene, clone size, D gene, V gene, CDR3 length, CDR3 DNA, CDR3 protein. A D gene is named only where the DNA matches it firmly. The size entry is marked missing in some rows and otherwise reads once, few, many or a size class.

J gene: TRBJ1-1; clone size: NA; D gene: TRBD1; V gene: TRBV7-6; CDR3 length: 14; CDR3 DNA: TGTGCCAGCAGCCCGCCGGGACAGTCAAGAGAAGCTTTCTTT; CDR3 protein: CASSPPGQSREAFF
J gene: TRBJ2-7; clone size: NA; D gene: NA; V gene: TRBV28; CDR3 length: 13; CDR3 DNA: TGTGCCAGCACCCGGGACTCCGCCTACGAGCAGTACTTC; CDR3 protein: CASTRDSAYEQYF
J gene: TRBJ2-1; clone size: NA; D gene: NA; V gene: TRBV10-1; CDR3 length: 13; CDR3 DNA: TGCGCCAGCACCCGGGACATAAACAATGAGCAGTTCTTC; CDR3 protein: CASTRDINNEQFF
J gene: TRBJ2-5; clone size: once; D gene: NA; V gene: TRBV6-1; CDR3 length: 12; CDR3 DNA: TGTGCCAGCAGGAGGGTTCAAGAGACCCAGTACTTC; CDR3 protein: CASRRVQETQYF
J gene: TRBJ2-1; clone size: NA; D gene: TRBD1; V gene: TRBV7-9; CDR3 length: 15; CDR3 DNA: TGTGCCAGCAGCTTGCGCAGGGGGCTCGACAATGAGCAGTTCTTC; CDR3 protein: CASSLRRGLDNEQFF
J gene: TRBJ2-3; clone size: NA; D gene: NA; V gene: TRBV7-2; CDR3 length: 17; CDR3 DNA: TGTGCCAGCCCCCCGGGGGAGGTTCTCGTCGAACTCTATACGCAGTATTTT; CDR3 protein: CASPPGEVLVELYTQYF
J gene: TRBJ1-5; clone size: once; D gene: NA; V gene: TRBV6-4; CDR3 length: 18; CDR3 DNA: TGTGCCAGCAGTGACTCGATCCCGCCGACAGATAGCAATCAGCCCCAGCATTTT; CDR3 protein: CASSDSIPPTDSNQPQHF
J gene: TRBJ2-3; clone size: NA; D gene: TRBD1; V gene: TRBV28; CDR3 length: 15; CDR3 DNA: TGTGCCAGCAGTATCGGACAGGGGATCGCAGATACGCAGTATTTT; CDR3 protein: CASSIGQGIADTQYF
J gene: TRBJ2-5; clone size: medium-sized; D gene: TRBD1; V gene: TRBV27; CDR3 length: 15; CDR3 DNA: TGTGCCAGCAGTTTATCGACAGGGTCTGGCGAGACCCAGTACTTC; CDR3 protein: CASSLSTGSGETQYF
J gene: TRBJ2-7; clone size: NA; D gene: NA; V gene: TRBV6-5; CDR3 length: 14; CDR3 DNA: TGTGCCAGCAGTCCCACAGAATTTCTCTACGAGCAGTACTTC; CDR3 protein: CASSPTEFLYEQYF
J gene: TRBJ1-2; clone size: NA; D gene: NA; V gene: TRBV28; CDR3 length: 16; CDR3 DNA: TGTGCCAGCAGTTTGCCCCCAGGTACTGGGAACTATGGCTACACCTTC; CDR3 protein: CASSLPPGTGNYGYTF
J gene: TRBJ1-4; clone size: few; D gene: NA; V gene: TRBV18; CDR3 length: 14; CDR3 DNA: TGTGCCAGCTCACCCAGGGGATCAGATGAAAAACTGTTTTTT; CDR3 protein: CASSPRGSDEKLFF
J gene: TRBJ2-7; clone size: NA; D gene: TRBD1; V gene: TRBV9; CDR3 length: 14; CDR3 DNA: TGTGCCAGCAGCTCGGGACAGGGATCCTACGAGCAGTACTTC; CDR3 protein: CASSSGQGSYEQYF
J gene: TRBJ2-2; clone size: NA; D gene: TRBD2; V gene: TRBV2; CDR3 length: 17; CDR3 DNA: TGTGCCAGCGGTTCCCGGACGGTCGGGACTAGCGGCGGGGAGCTGTTTTTT; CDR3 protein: CASGSRTVGTSGGELFF
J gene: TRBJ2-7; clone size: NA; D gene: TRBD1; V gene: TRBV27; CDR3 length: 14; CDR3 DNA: TGTGCCAGCAGTTTCGGGACAGGGTATGACGAGCAGTACTTC; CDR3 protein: CASSFGTGYDEQYF
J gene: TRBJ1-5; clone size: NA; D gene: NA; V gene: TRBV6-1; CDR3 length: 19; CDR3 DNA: TGTGCCAGCAGTGAACGTTTTACAGTACCTTTTTTTGGCAATCAGCCCCAGCATTTT; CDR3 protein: CASSERFTVPFFGNQPQHF
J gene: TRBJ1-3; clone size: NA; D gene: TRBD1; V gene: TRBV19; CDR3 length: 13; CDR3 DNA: TGTGCCACGGGACAGGGGGGAGGAAACACCATATATTTT; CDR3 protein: CATGQGGGNTIYF
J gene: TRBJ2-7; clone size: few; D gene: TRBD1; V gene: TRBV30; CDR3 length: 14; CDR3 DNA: TGTGCCTGGAGTTCTTGGGACAGGGTCCACGAGCAGTACTTC; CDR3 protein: CAWSSWDRVHEQYF
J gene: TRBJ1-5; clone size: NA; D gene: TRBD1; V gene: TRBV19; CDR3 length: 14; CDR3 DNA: TGTGCCAGTAGTCCCACAGGGGACAATCAGCCCCAGCATTTT; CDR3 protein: CASSPTGDNQPQHF
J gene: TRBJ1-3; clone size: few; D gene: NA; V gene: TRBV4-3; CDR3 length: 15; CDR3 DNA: TGCGCCAGCAGCCGAGACACTTCCTCTGGAAACACCATATATTTT; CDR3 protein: CASSRDTSSGNTIYF
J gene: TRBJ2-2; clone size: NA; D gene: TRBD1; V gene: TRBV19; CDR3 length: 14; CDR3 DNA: TGTGCCAGTAGTAAAGCAGGGGGCACCGGGGAGCTGTTTTTT; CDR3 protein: CASSKAGGTGELFF
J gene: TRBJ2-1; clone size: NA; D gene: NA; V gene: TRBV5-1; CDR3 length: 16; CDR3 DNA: TGCGCCAGCAGCTTGGTCGGAGGGATGGCCTACAATGAGCAGTTCTTC; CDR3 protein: CASSLVGGMAYNEQFF
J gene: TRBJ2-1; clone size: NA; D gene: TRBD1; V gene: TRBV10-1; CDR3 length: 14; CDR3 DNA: TGCGCCAGCAGTGTGGGACAGGTGGGGAATGAGCAGTTCTTC; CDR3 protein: CASSVGQVGNEQFF
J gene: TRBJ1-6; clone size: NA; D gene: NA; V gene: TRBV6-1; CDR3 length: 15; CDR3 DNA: TGTGCCATCAACAGGATCGAATCCTATAATTCACCCCTCCACTTT; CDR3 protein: CAINRIESYNSPLHF
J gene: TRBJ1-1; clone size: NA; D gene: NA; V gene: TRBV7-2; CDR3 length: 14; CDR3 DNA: TGTGCCAGCAGCTTAAGCAGGGCGAACACTGAAGCTTTCTTT; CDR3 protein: CASSLSRANTEAFF
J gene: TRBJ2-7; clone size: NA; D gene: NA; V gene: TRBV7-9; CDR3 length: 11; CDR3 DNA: TGTGCCAGCAGCTCCGCGGGGGAGCAGTACTTC; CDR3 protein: CASSSAGEQYF